This T cell receptor beta chain came from a study of beta chain features in type 1 diabetes. General study results and limits: Resolution of whether HLA type affects TCRB rearrangement was not achieved here. Shorter TCRB CDR3s, moderately but significantly so, were found in Type 1 diabetes patients in all four CD4+ subsets. The naive, central memory and Treg TCRB repertoires of patients appeared to be more similar to one another than those of healthy donors.

Sequencing targeted expressed TCRB transcripts, as all isolated RNA had been reverse transcribed. Assay: immunoSEQ multiplex PCR; the TCRdb copy retains only in-frame clones and omits some. The sample holds 600,000 to 700,000 clones, about an eighth seen once. Deletions cut 4 bases from V and 3 bases from J, with 13 bases between. There are 15 residues in the CDR3. Germline CDR1 is SGHTA and CDR2 is FQGNSA. Points on this clone: The antigen is undetermined.

The rearrangement joins TRBV7-2 to TRBJ1-5; D not resolved. The sequence derives from a man under 40 with type 1 diabetes. Sequencing was carried out using naive CD4+ T cells from blood. DNA for the CDR3: TGTGCCAGCAGCTACCCGAAGGGTCACAATCAGCCCCAGCATTTT. Amino acids: CASSYPKGHNQPQHF.